The 26 T cell receptor beta chains below come from one sample, sequenced in a study of blood T cell repertoires in COVID-19. Measured with immunoSEQ multiplex PCR; TCRdb has only the in-frame clones, and not every one. The sample shows tens of thousands of clones, around 88% of them seen only once. Source material: peripheral blood. Every receptor here comes from a man in his fifties with active COVID-19.

This CDR3 reads CASSFLSGTSGGSYNEQFF. CDR3 nucleotides: TGTGCCAGCTCATTCCTTTCCGGGACTAGCGGGGGCTCCTACAATGAGCAGTTCTTC. The V and J genes are TRBV18 and TRBJ2-1; 14 bases agree with TRBD2. The CDR3 is 19 amino acids. Germline V gives CDR1 KGHSH, CDR2 LQKENI. Trimming took 5 bases from V and 0 from J; bases not matched to a gene: 9.

The chain joins TRBV24-1 to TRBJ1-1; 7 bases agree with TRBD1. The CDR3 covers 14 residues. The V gene's germline CDR1 is KGHDR and CDR2 SFDVKD. V shed 3 bases, J shed 2 bases, and the junction held 2 bases outside the gene matches. CDR3 protein: CATSDNRGNTEAFF. The DNA for the CDR3 is TGTGCCACCAGTGATAACAGGGGAAACACTGAAGCTTTCTTT.

This clone was picked up one time. The chain joins TRBV27 to TRBJ2-3; the D gene is possibly TRBD2 (6 bases). The CDR3 runs to 16 residues. V lost 5 bases, J lost 4 bases, and 19 bases lay in between. Germline V CDR1 and CDR2: MNHEY, SMNVEV (reference sequence). The CDR3 region has the DNA TGTGCCAGCAGTCACCAAGCGGGCCGAGAGGCAGATACGCAGTATTTT. Encoded protein: CASSHQAGREADTQYF.

V and J are TRBV7-8 and TRBJ2-4; D is uncertain. This CDR3 region has 17 residues. Germline V gives CDR1 SGHVS, CDR2 FQNEAQ. V lost 3 bases to trimming and J lost 0 bases, with 15 bases between them. CDR3 residues: CASSFIFSAKAKNIQYF. The DNA of the CDR3 is TGTGCCAGCAGCTTCATATTCTCCGCTAAAGCCAAAAACATTCAGTACTTC.

This chain uses TRBV13 with TRBJ1-1; D not certain. There are 14 residues in the CDR3. V was clipped by 5 bases and J by 1 base, with 11 bases between them. Looked up from germline, CDR1 is PRHDT and CDR2 is FYEKMQ (reference sequence). The CDR3 coding sequence is TGTGCCAGCAGCCTGGGAGTGGGGAACACTGAAGCTTTCTTT. It translates to CASSLGVGNTEAFF.

In this sample, this clone turned up many times. The chain combines TRBV7-9 with TRBJ2-5, with TRBD2 matching over 16 bases. This CDR3 contains 19 residues. Trimming at V came to 4 bases and at J to 4 bases, leaving 12 bases not matched to a gene. The germline V gene has CDR1 SEHNR and CDR2 FQNEAQ (reference sequence). The CDR3 DNA is TGTGCCAGCAGCTCCCACAGGGGACTAGCGGGAGGGCCTAGAGAGACCCAGTACTTC. Translation gives CASSSHRGLAGGPRETQYF.

The CDR3 DNA is TGCGCCAGCAGCCAAGAGGGCGGCGGGGGGGGCACCGGGGAGCTGTTTTTT. Its translation: CASSQEGGGGGTGELFF. The V and J genes are TRBV4-1 and TRBJ2-2; 9 positions match TRBD2. The CDR3 has 17 residues. Germline lookup yields CDR1 MGHRA and CDR2 YSYEKL. V was clipped by 0 bases and J by 4 bases; unmatched bases: 6.

J is TRBJ2-1 and V is TRBV11-2; 8 nucleotides line up with TRBD2. The V gene end was trimmed by 4 bases and the J gene end by 4 bases; junction bases not matched to a gene: 9. Germline assignment: CDR1 SGHAT and CDR2 FQNNGV. The CDR3 is made up of 16 amino acids. The CDR3 coding sequence is TGTGCCAGCAGCTCTTTGAGCGGGAGTTTGTACAATGAGCAGTTCTTC. Protein sequence: CASSSLSGSLYNEQFF.

In DNA form, the CDR3 reads TGTGCCAGCAGCCCTACAGGTGCCCCTCTCCCGTACGAGCAGTACTTC. Its translation is CASSPTGAPLPYEQYF. J is TRBJ2-7 and V is TRBV5-4; weak D call: TRBD1 (5 bases). The V end lost 4 bases, the J end lost 4 bases, and 21 bases lay between the germline ends. The germline V gene has CDR1 SGHNT and CDR2 YYREEE (reference sequence). This CDR3 has 16 residues.

The chain couples TRBV7-3 to TRBJ2-2; 8 positions agree with TRBD2. Germline CDR1 is SGHTA and CDR2 is FQGTGA. Losses at the gene ends were 5 bases for V and 0 bases for J; bases not matched to a gene: 2. This CDR3 has 15 residues. The CDR3 bases are TGTGCCAGCAGCGTGGGACTAGCGAACACCGGGGAGCTGTTTTTT. This gives the protein CASSVGLANTGELFF.

This clone has a single count. The rearrangement links TRBV9 to TRBJ1-2; perhaps TRBD1 as D (5 bases). This CDR3 contains 15 residues. V shed 4 bases and J shed 4 bases, with 17 bases lying between them. Per germline, CDR1 SGDLS and CDR2 YYNGEE. DNA of the CDR3: TGTGCCAGCAGCCCCGAGCCAGGGCAAAGCTATGGCTACACCTTC. Protein product: CASSPEPGQSYGYTF.

The chain employs TRBV5-6 and TRBJ2-7; 9 bases are shared with TRBD2. This CDR3 contains 17 residues. Germline lookup yields CDR1 SGHDT and CDR2 YYEEEE. V shed 4 bases, J shed 7 bases, and the junction held 18 bases outside the gene matches. The CDR3 sequence: CASSPVGGGGAKGEQYF. The CDR3 region has the DNA TGTGCCAGCAGCCCCGTTGGGGGCGGGGGGGCTAAGGGGGAGCAGTACTTC.

This clone has just one count. The V call is TRBV28, the J call TRBJ2-5, with 9 bases that match TRBD1. The V and J ends lost 2 bases and 5 bases, in that order; junction bases with no gene match: 9. CDR1 and CDR2 from the germline V gene are MDHEN and SYDVKM. This CDR3 is built from 16 residues. The DNA for the CDR3 is TGTGCCAGCAGTTTAATCGGGACAGGGTTCGCCGAGACCCAGTACTTC. Translation: CASSLIGTGFAETQYF.

This clone showed up just once. The CDR3 loop is CASSIRGTGGSDARREKLFF. In nucleotides, the CDR3 is TGTGCCAGTAGTATCCGTGGGACAGGGGGCTCTGACGCCCGGCGGGAAAAACTGTTTTTT. The chain is built from TRBV19 and TRBJ1-4; 12 positions agree with TRBD1. V shed 3 bases and J 8 bases; nucleotides not matched to a gene: 19. The CDR3 loop spans 20 amino acids. The germline gives CDR1 LNHDA, CDR2 SQIVND (reference sequence).

The V gene is TRBV28, the J gene TRBJ1-1; TRBD1 matches at 9 bases. Trimming removed 5 bases from V and 9 bases from J; junction bases left unmatched: 7. Germline V gene lookup returns CDR1 MDHEN and CDR2 SYDVKM. The CDR3 loop spans 13 amino acids. As DNA, the CDR3 is TGTGCCAGCAGTCCTGGGACAGGGCTTAAAGCTTTCTTT. Its protein product is CASSPGTGLKAFF.

The J gene is TRBJ2-1, the V gene TRBV5-1; 7 nucleotides match TRBD2. In germline, CDR1 is SGHRS, CDR2 YFSETQ. The V segment lost 2 bases and the J segment 3 bases; nucleotides outside the gene matches: 17. The CDR3 runs to 19 residues. The CDR3 protein is CASSFPGAGSPFIYNEQFF. CDR3 in DNA: TGCGCCAGCAGCTTTCCCGGAGCGGGATCGCCCTTTATCTACAATGAGCAGTTCTTC.

This clone appeared once. The genes are TRBV29-1 and TRBJ2-1, with 8 positions matching TRBD2. CDR1 is SQVTM, CDR2 ANQGSEA, per germline. Trimming at V came to 8 bases and at J to 3 bases, leaving 3 bases not matched to a gene. This CDR3 region has 12 residues. The CDR3 loop is CSTGGVYNEQFF. In DNA form, the CDR3 reads TGCAGCACCGGGGGGGTCTACAATGAGCAGTTCTTC.

V is TRBV27 and J is TRBJ2-1, with 7 bases fitting TRBD1. V lost 5 bases and J lost 0; bases outside the gene matches: 7. Germline CDR1 is MNHEY and CDR2 is SMNVEV (reference sequence). The length of the CDR3 is 16 residues. The CDR3 coding sequence is TGTGCCAGCAGTGTCCCGGGACAGAGCTCCTACAATGAGCAGTTCTTC. This translates into CASSVPGQSSYNEQFF.

V usage is TRBV18 and J usage is TRBJ2-3; D gene ambiguous. V gave up 0 bases and J gave up 6 bases, with 13 bases separating them. The CDR3 is 15 amino acids. Germline V gene lookup returns CDR1 KGHSH and CDR2 LQKENI. CDR3 loop: CASSPPGNPSDTQYF. In nucleotides, the CDR3 is TGTGCCAGCTCACCACCGGGCAACCCGAGCGATACGCAGTATTTT. The full variable domain, in which reference TRBV18 and TRBJ2-3 provide the parts outside the CDR3, is NAGVMQNPRHLVRRRGQEARLRCSPMKGHSHVYWYRQLPEEGLKFMVYLQKENIIDESGMPKERFSAEFPKEGPSILRIQQVVRGDSAAYFCASSPPGNPSDTQYFGPGTRLTVL.

The rearrangement joins TRBV7-8 to TRBJ2-7; 8 bases match TRBD1. The V segment lost 5 bases and the J segment 1 base; nucleotides outside the gene matches: 10. CDR1 and CDR2 (germline): SGHVS, FQNEAQ. The CDR3 sequence is 16 residues long. The CDR3 loop is CASSGANRGSSYEQYF. CDR3 in DNA: TGTGCCAGCAGCGGAGCGAACAGGGGGAGTTCCTACGAGCAGTACTTC. Drawing the rest from reference TRBV7-8 and TRBJ2-7, the complete variable domain is GAGVSQSPRYKVAKRGQDVALRCDPISGHVSLFWYQQALGQGPEFLTYFQNEAQLDKSGLPSDRFFAERPEGSVSTLKIQRTQQEDSAVYLCASSGANRGSSYEQYFGPGTRLTVT.

The J gene is TRBJ2-1, the V gene TRBV3-1 (or the pseudogene TRBV3-2), with a weak D call TRBD1 (5 bases). The germline V gene encodes CDR1 LGHDT and CDR2 YNNKEL (reference sequence). V was pared by 2 bases and J by 5 bases, with 13 bases between. CDR3 size: 15 residues. Here the CDR3 reads CASSQRGQDNNEQFF. CDR3 sequence (DNA): TGTGCCAGCAGCCAAAGGGGTCAGGACAACAATGAGCAGTTCTTC.

The V call is TRBV20-1, the J call TRBJ2-3, with 9 bases lining up with TRBD2. Trimming at V came to 3 bases and at J to 2 bases, leaving 6 bases not matched to a gene. CDR3 length: 15 amino acids. Looked up from germline, CDR1 is DFQATT and CDR2 is SNEGSKA (reference sequence). In nucleotides, the CDR3 is TGCAGTGCTAGTGTTAGCGGGAGTTACACAGATACGCAGTATTTT. It translates to CSASVSGSYTDTQYF.

The V gene is TRBV7-8, the J gene TRBJ2-5; unclear D gene. CDR3 length: 13 amino acids. CDR1 is SGHVS, CDR2 FQNEAQ, per germline. The V and J ends lost 0 bases and 4 bases respectively, with 6 bases between them. CDR3 residues: CASSLASRETQYF. CDR3 DNA sequence: TGTGCCAGCAGCTTAGCATCGCGAGAGACCCAGTACTTC.

This clone was found once. The genes are TRBV27 and TRBJ2-2, with D perhaps TRBD2 (7 bases). The CDR3 loop spans 15 amino acids. With 7 bases removed from V and 7 bases from J, the gap between germline ends came to 19 bases. The germline V gene has CDR1 MNHEY and CDR2 SMNVEV (reference sequence). The CDR3 nucleotides are TGTGCCAGCACCTCGGGGGGCTTACCGATCGGGGAGCTGTTTTTT. It specifies CASTSGGLPIGELFF.

The genes are TRBV7-6 and TRBJ2-7; 11 bases map to TRBD1. This CDR3 is 15 amino acids long. From germline, CDR1 is SGHVS and CDR2 FNYEAQ. V dropped 4 bases and J dropped 0; count of bases not matched to a gene: 2. The CDR3 DNA follows: TGTGCCAGCAGCTCCGGGACAGGGGGCTCCTACGAGCAGTACTTC. Translation: CASSSGTGGSYEQYF.

This sequence joins TRBV24-1 and TRBJ2-5; 8 bases align to TRBD1. Trimming took 3 bases from V and 5 from J; bases not matched to a gene: 16. This CDR3 is 18 amino acids long. Germline loops: CDR1 KGHDR, CDR2 SFDVKD. The CDR3 reads CATSDRRTGKGLGETQYF. The CDR3 DNA reads TGTGCCACCAGTGATCGTCGGACAGGGAAGGGGCTCGGGGAGACCCAGTACTTC.